These 26 T cell receptor beta chains were all obtained from the same sample, sequenced in a study of CD8 T cells in ankylosing spondylitis. TCRdb ran MiXCR on the 5' RACE reads and lists one entry per CDR3 protein. Among over 100,000 distinct CDR3 sequences listed, 6.5% to 9% were seen once. Specimen: blood, either unsorted or a sorted T cell fraction (not recorded which). The receptors were gathered from a male donor with ankylosing spondylitis or in good health (not recorded which).

This clonotype has at least ten counts. The junction differs from germline at one of its ends, possibly a read error. V usage is TRBV7-9 and J usage is TRBJ1-2; D is undetermined. The length of the CDR3 is 12 residues. The germline CDR1 and CDR2 sequences are SEHNR and FQNEAQ (reference sequence). CDR3 sequence: CASSLDRQDLRF. Here the CDR3 DNA reads TGTGCCAGCAGCTTAGATCGGCAGGACCTCCGGTTC.

This rearrangement joins TRBV19 to TRBJ1-2; the match to TRBD1 covers 10 bases. The junction had 7 bases not matched to a gene; V was cut back by 5 bases and J by 4 bases. Germline assignment: CDR1 LNHDA and CDR2 SQIVND (reference sequence). The CDR3 loop spans 15 amino acids. The CDR3 reads CASSPSTGGAYGYTF. DNA for the CDR3: TGTGCCAGTAGTCCCTCGACAGGGGGCGCCTATGGCTACACCTTC.

To note about this clonotype: Being one base from a much bigger clone, this may be a read error. The chain employs TRBV7-2 and TRBJ2-1; possible D gene TRBD1, 5 bases. The CDR3 has 13 residues. Germline V lookup: CDR1 SGHTA, CDR2 FQGNSA. V dropped 3 bases and J dropped 12 bases, with 15 bases sitting between them. This chain's CDR3 is CASSFPGITGQFF. The CDR3 DNA sequence: TGTGCCAGCAGCTTTCCAGGGATAACTGGGCAGTTCTTC. The whole variable domain, remainder taken from reference TRBV7-2 and TRBJ2-1, is GAGVSQSPSNKVTEKGKDVELRCDPISGHTALYWYRQSLGQGLEFLIYFQGNSAPDKSGLPSDRFSAERTGGSVSTLTIQRTQQEDSAVYLCASSFPGITGQFFGPGTRLTVL.

This clonotype was recorded at least ten times. The chain uses TRBV20-1 and TRBJ2-3; a possible D gene is TRBD2 (5 bases). This CDR3 contains 12 residues. Germline-derived CDR1 and CDR2 are DFQATT and SNEGSKA (reference sequence). V shed 6 bases and J shed 0 bases, with 7 bases lying between them. The CDR3 is CSAWTSTDTQYF. The CDR3 DNA follows: TGCAGTGCATGGACTAGCACAGATACGCAGTATTTT.

This clonotype was observed many times. The gene calls are TRBV12-3 or TRBV12-4 and TRBJ2-5; the match to TRBD1 covers 8 bases. Trimming cost V 6 bases and J 5 bases; bases outside gene matches: 8. The CDR3 totals 14 residues. The CDR3 DNA follows: TGTGCCAGCAGCGTGGACAGGGTAACGGAGACCCAGTACTTC. Translating it yields CASSVDRVTETQYF.

This clonotype was observed many times. The chain couples TRBV12-3 or TRBV12-4 to TRBJ1-4; TRBD1 agrees at 8 bases. V lost 3 bases and J lost 3; bases outside the gene matches: 0. The CDR3 contains 14 residues. The CDR3 sequence is CASSLTGANEKLFF. CDR3 coding DNA: TGTGCCAGCAGTTTGACAGGGGCTAATGAAAAACTGTTTTTT.

In its sample, this clonotype was seen many times. V and J are TRBV20-1 and TRBJ2-1, with 10 bases identical to TRBD2. The V and J ends lost 1 base and 6 bases, in that order; junction bases with no gene match: 6. Germline assignment: CDR1 DFQATT and CDR2 SNEGSKA (reference sequence). This CDR3 is built from 15 residues. This CDR3 reads CSARGLAGESNEQFF. DNA of the CDR3: TGCAGTGCTAGAGGGCTAGCGGGAGAGTCCAATGAGCAGTTCTTC.

The sample holds many counts of this clonotype. The chain employs TRBV6-5 and TRBJ2-3; D remains ambiguous. This CDR3 has 14 residues. CDR1 and CDR2 from the germline V gene are MNHEY and SVGAGI. Trimming removed 1 base at V and 5 bases at J, with 10 bases between. The CDR3 nucleotides are TGTGCCAGCAGTTACTTGGCGACTGGAGATACGCAGTATTTT. This translates into CASSYLATGDTQYF.

This clonotype came up many times. The CDR3 does not close with the conserved phenylalanine or tryptophan, likely indicating a read error. This sequence joins TRBV5-6 and TRBJ1-2; 10 nucleotides agree with TRBD1. J was trimmed by 6 bases and V by 4 bases; bases with no gene match: 12. The CDR3 runs 16 residues. Germline CDR1 and CDR2: SGHDT and YYEEEE. This chain's CDR3 is CASSAEPGQGYHGYTY. DNA of the CDR3: TGTGCCAGCAGCGCAGAACCGGGACAGGGGTACCATGGCTACACCTAC.

This clonotype was observed at least ten times. The J gene is TRBJ2-1, the V gene TRBV12-3 or TRBV12-4; 11 bases fit TRBD2. CDR3 length: 15 amino acids. V lost 5 bases to trimming and J lost 4 bases; unmatched junction nucleotides: 4. The CDR3 sequence is CASSNSGGGYNEQFF. The CDR3 bases are TGTGCCAGCAGTAATAGCGGGGGGGGTTACAATGAGCAGTTCTTC.

In this sample, this clonotype turned up many times. The chain links TRBV12-3 or TRBV12-4 to TRBJ1-1; the match to TRBD1 covers 7 bases. V was pared by 6 bases and J by 4 bases, with 11 bases of the junction left unmatched. This CDR3 contains 15 residues. The CDR3 protein is CASSLNGRGGTEAFF. For the CDR3, the DNA is TGTGCCAGCAGCCTTAACGGCAGGGGGGGCACTGAAGCTTTCTTT.

This clonotype has ten or more counts. The V call is TRBV5-1, the J call TRBJ1-1; weak D call: TRBD1 (5 bases). CDR1 and CDR2 from the germline V gene are SGHRS and YFSETQ. This CDR3 contains 13 residues. V lost 3 bases and J 2 bases, leaving 8 bases between the germline ends. The CDR3 sequence: CASSSRDNTEAFF. As DNA, the CDR3 is TGCGCCAGCAGCTCGCGGGACAACACTGAAGCTTTCTTT.

This clonotype was picked up a small number of times. The chain recombines TRBV6-1 with TRBJ2-5, with 8 bases matching TRBD1. Trimming at V came to 6 bases and at J to 5 bases, leaving 8 bases not matched to a gene. Per the germline V gene, CDR1 is MNHNS and CDR2 is SASEGT. The CDR3 runs to 14 residues. The CDR3 DNA reads as TGTGCCAGCAGGGGGACAGGCCCGGAGGAGACCCAGTACTTC. Translated: CASRGTGPEETQYF.

This clonotype was detected a few times. CDR3 sequence (DNA): TGTGCCAGCAGTCAGGGTTTGTCGACAGGTCAGCCCCAGCATTTT. This codes for CASSQGLSTGQPQHF. This chain uses TRBV12-3 or TRBV12-4 with TRBJ1-5; D may be TRBD1 (6 bases). Trimming pared 5 bases from V and 6 bases from J, leaving 17 bases between. This CDR3 region has 15 residues.

In this sample, this clonotype turned up many times. This chain uses TRBV27 with TRBJ2-2, with D possibly being TRBD1 (5 bases). Germline CDR1 MNHEY, CDR2 SMNVEV (reference sequence). The CDR3 spans 15 residues. Trimming shortened V by 2 bases and J by 5 bases, and 12 bases separated the two germline ends. The CDR3 DNA sequence: TGTGCCAGCAGTTTAGCGACAGCTTCTACCGGGGAGCTGTTTTTT. Protein product: CASSLATASTGELFF.

Ten or more counts support this clonotype. The chain is built from TRBV7-9 and TRBJ1-4; a weak D match, TRBD1 (5 bases). V dropped 4 bases and J dropped 0 bases, with 9 bases sitting between them. CDR3 size: 15 residues. Germline assignment: CDR1 SEHNR and CDR2 FQNEAQ (reference sequence). Here the CDR3 reads CASSSDSATNEKLFF. The CDR3 DNA reads TGTGCCAGCAGCTCAGACAGTGCAACTAATGAAAAACTGTTTTTT. Full variable domain (remainder filled in from reference TRBV7-9 and TRBJ1-4): DTGVSQNPRHKITKRGQNVTFRCDPISEHNRLYWYRQTLGQGPEFLTYFQNEAQLEKSRLLSDRFSAERPKGSFSTLEIQRTEQGDSAMYLCASSSDSATNEKLFFGSGTQLSVL.

This clonotype came up a few times. The chain carries TRBV27 and TRBJ2-7; 10 bases agree with TRBD2. Germline assignment: CDR1 MNHEY and CDR2 SMNVEV (reference sequence). The CDR3 contains 17 residues. Trimming took 3 bases from V and 3 from J; bases not matched to a gene: 11. CDR3 residues: CASSFAVRASGSYEQYF. CDR3 coding DNA: TGTGCCAGCAGTTTCGCTGTGAGGGCTAGCGGGAGCTACGAGCAGTACTTC.

This clonotype showed up many times. V and J are TRBV20-1 and TRBJ2-3; 10 bases agree with TRBD2. Germline V CDR1 and CDR2: DFQATT, SNEGSKA (reference sequence). This CDR3 has 14 residues. V was pared by 6 bases and J by 5 bases, with 8 bases of the junction left unmatched. The CDR3 region is CSAPLAGVRDTQYF. CDR3 in DNA: TGCAGTGCGCCGCTAGCGGGAGTTAGAGATACGCAGTATTTT.

This clonotype appeared many times. The V gene is TRBV9, the J gene TRBJ2-5; TRBD2 matches at 7 bases. The CDR3 has 14 amino acids. Trimming removed 4 bases from V and 1 base from J; junction bases left unmatched: 4. CDR1 and CDR2 from the germline V gene are SGDLS and YYNGEE. The CDR3 sequence: CASSPGLLQETQYF. The CDR3 coding sequence is TGTGCCAGCAGCCCGGGACTACTCCAAGAGACCCAGTACTTC. The full variable domain, its missing parts supplied by reference TRBV9 and TRBJ2-5, is DSGVTQTPKHLITATGQRVTLRCSPRSGDLSVYWYQQSLDQGLQFLIQYYNGEERAKGNILERFSAQQFPDLHSELNLSSLELGDSALYFCASSPGLLQETQYFGPGTRLLVL.

At least ten counts were recorded for this clonotype. The chain combines TRBV5-1 with TRBJ1-5, with D perhaps matching TRBD1 (6 bases). Germline V gives CDR1 SGHRS, CDR2 YFSETQ. This CDR3 comprises 15 residues. V lost 0 bases to trimming and J lost 5 bases, with 12 bases between them. The CDR3 region has the DNA TGCGCCAGCAGCTTGGTATCAGGACAGTATCAGCCCCAGCATTTT. Amino acids: CASSLVSGQYQPQHF.

This clonotype came up many times. The rearrangement joins TRBV20-1 to TRBJ1-2; D not certain. V was pared by 0 bases and J by 8 bases, with 7 bases between. Germline loops: CDR1 DFQATT, CDR2 SNEGSKA (reference sequence). The CDR3 is 11 amino acids. CDR3 protein: CSARDLEGYTF. The CDR3 DNA reads as TGCAGTGCTAGAGATTTGGAGGGCTACACCTTC.

This clonotype was counted many times. The V call is TRBV7-2, the J call TRBJ1-3, with D perhaps matching TRBD1 (5 bases). Trimming pared 5 bases from V and 2 bases from J, leaving 10 bases between. The CDR3 is 14 residues long. The V gene's germline CDR1 is SGHTA and CDR2 FQGNSA. In DNA, the CDR3 is TGTGCCAGCAGCCCGGGGGGGGCTGGAAACACCATATATTTT. Translation: CASSPGGAGNTIYF.

Many counts were recorded for this clonotype. The chain's CDR3 is CASSADGALGGDQPQHF. CDR3 nucleotides: TGTGCCAGCAGTGCGGACGGAGCCCTCGGCGGGGATCAGCCCCAGCATTTT. The gene calls are TRBV12-3 or TRBV12-4 and TRBJ1-5; the D is unclear. The CDR3 consists of 17 residues. Trimming cost V 5 bases and J 5 bases, with 22 bases left between them.

V usage is TRBV12-3 or TRBV12-4 and J usage is TRBJ2-2; the match to TRBD2 covers 8 bases. The V segment lost 2 bases and the J segment 7 bases; nucleotides outside the gene matches: 9. This CDR3 contains 16 residues. CDR3: CASSLLSGDGGGELFF. CDR3 nucleotide sequence: TGTGCCAGCAGTTTACTTAGCGGGGATGGTGGCGGGGAGCTGTTTTTT.

In this sample, this clonotype turned up many times. The rearrangement links TRBV5-1 to TRBJ1-6; 9 nucleotides match TRBD1. The CDR3 contains 17 residues. Per germline, CDR1 SGHRS and CDR2 YFSETQ. Unmatched junction bases numbered 14, after V lost 3 bases and J lost 10 bases. CDR3: CASSWTTTGGRESPLHF. CDR3 coding DNA: TGCGCCAGCAGCTGGACCACGACAGGGGGAAGGGAATCACCCCTCCACTTT.

This clonotype has at least ten counts. The chain joins TRBV2 to TRBJ2-7, with 7 nucleotides matching TRBD1. The ends lost 4 bases at V and 2 bases at J; junction bases unmatched: 2. There are 13 residues in the CDR3. The germline gives CDR1 SNHLY, CDR2 FYNNEI. This CDR3 reads CASSGQGPYEQYF. In nucleotides, the CDR3 is TGTGCCAGCAGTGGACAGGGACCCTACGAGCAGTACTTC.